This T cell receptor (beta chain) was documented in a study of CD8+CD57+ T cells in acquired aplastic anemia. At the level of the study: Sorted CD4+ and CD8+ cells yielded roughly 3.4 ug of DNA on average. Healthy donor CD4+ samples were sequenced to a depth that averaged about 10.8 million reads.

Study observations and caveats: No significant difference in CD8+ Simpson's diversity was found between patients and controls. Patients had twenty-nine CD8+ CDR3 sequences in common with controls (the shared set).

The use of genomic DNA as template underpinned the TCR beta VDJ and CDR3 profiling. TCRdb passed the reads through MiXCR, listing each CDR3 protein once. In the table there are 100,000 to 120,000 distinct CDR3 sequences, approximately 48% of which are singletons. The CDR3 contains 18 residues. Germline CDR1 SGHVS, CDR2 FNYEAQ. On this clonotype itself: Its antigen is unknown. Relative to the germline gene, one junction end is altered; a read error may explain this.

The chain uses TRBV7-6 and TRBJ2-7; 13 bases map to TRBD2. The sequenced material came from sorted CD4+, CD8+, or CD8+CD57+ T cells (not recorded which) from PBMCs. The sequence was collected from a human donor in good health, serving as a control. The chain's CDR3 is CASSLAGLAGQSSYEQYF. CDR3 coding DNA: TGTGCCAGCAGTTTAGCGGGACTAGCGGGACAAAGCTCCTACGAGCAGTACTTC.